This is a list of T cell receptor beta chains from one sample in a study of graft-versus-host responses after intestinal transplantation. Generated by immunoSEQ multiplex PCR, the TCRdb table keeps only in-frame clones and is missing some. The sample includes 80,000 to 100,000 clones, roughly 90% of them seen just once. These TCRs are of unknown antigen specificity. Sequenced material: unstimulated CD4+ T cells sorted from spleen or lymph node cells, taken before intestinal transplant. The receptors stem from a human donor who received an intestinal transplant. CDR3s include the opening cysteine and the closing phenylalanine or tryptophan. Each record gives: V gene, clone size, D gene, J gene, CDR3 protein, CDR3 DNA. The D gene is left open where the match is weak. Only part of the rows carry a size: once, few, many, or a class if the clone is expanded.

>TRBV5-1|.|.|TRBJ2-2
CASSLAGVTGELFF
TGCGCCAGCAGCTTGGCGGGAGTCACCGGGGAGCTGTTTTTT
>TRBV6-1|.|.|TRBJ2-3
CASSELDTQYF
TGTGCCAGCAGTGAACTTGATACGCAGTATTTT
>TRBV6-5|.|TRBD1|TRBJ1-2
CASSYSGTANYGYTF
TGTGCCAGCAGTTACTCCGGGACAGCTAACTATGGCTACACCTTC
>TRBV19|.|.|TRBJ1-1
CASMQAMNTEAFF
TGTGCCAGTATGCAAGCCATGAACACTGAAGCTTTCTTT
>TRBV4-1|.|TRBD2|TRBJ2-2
CASSQVSPGLAGGGTGELFF
TGCGCCAGCAGCCAAGTTTCCCCCGGACTAGCGGGGGGTGGCACCGGGGAGCTGTTTTTT
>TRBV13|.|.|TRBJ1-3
CASSLARAGNTIYF
TGTGCCAGCAGCTTAGCCCGAGCAGGAAACACCATATATTTT
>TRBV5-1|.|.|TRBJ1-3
CASSLEGTGNTIYF
TGCGCCAGCAGCTTGGAGGGGACTGGAAACACCATATATTTT
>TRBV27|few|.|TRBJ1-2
CASSLLSVGAGYTF
TGTGCCAGCAGCCTCCTGTCAGTTGGGGCTGGCTACACCTTC
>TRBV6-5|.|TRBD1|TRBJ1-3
CASRSTGGFGIYF
TGTGCCAGCAGATCGACAGGGGGGTTTGGGATATATTTT
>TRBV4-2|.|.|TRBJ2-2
CASSQGLVVAGELFF
TGTGCCAGCAGCCAAGGGCTCGTCGTCGCCGGGGAGCTGTTTTTT
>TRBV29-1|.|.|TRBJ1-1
CSVVRSLQNTEAFF
TGCAGCGTTGTCCGATCATTACAGAACACTGAAGCTTTCTTT
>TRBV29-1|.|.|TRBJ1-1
CSERPGRHAEAFF
TGCAGCGAGCGACCGGGGAGGCACGCTGAAGCTTTCTTT
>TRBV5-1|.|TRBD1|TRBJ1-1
CASSSRGQGEAFF
TGCGCCAGCAGCTCCAGGGGGCAGGGTGAAGCTTTCTTT
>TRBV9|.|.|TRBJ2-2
CASSAGGSNTGELFF
TGTGCCAGCAGCGCCGGGGGTTCGAACACCGGGGAGCTGTTTTTT
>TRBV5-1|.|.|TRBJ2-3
CASSLEATDTQYF
TGCGCCAGCAGCTTGGAAGCGACAGATACGCAGTATTTT
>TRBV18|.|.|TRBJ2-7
CASSPPGGTYEQYF
TGTGCCAGCTCACCCCCAGGGGGGACCTACGAGCAGTACTTC
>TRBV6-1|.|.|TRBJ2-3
CASSDVGADTQYF
TGTGCCAGCAGCGACGTAGGGGCAGATACGCAGTATTTT
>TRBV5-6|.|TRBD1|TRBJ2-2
CASSPQGVSTGELFF
TGTGCCAGCAGCCCGCAGGGGGTCAGCACCGGGGAGCTGTTTTTT
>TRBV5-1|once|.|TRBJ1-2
CASSPESPGWGYTF
TGCGCCAGCAGCCCAGAATCCCCGGGTTGGGGCTACACCTTC
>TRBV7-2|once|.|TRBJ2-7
CASSLAFGGPYEQYF
TGTGCCAGCAGCTTAGCCTTCGGGGGGCCCTACGAGCAGTACTTC
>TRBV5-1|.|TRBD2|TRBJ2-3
CASPLTSGASTDTQYF
TGCGCCAGCCCCCTGACTAGCGGGGCGAGCACAGATACGCAGTATTTT
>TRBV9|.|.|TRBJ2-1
CASSVEGARYNEQFF
TGTGCCAGCAGCGTAGAAGGGGCGCGATACAATGAGCAGTTCTTC
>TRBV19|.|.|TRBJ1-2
CASTIRKGASGYTF
TGTGCCAGTACCATCCGGAAAGGGGCGTCTGGCTACACCTTC
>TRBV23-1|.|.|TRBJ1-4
CASRRGYLKKLFF
TGCGCCAGCAGGCGGGGGTATTTGAAAAAACTGTTTTTT
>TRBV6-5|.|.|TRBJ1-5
CASSPRGVGNQPQHF
TGTGCCAGCAGCCCCAGGGGCGTCGGCAATCAGCCCCAGCATTTT
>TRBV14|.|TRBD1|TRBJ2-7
CASSSRTGVVYEQYF
TGTGCCAGCAGCTCTCGGACAGGGGTTGTGTACGAGCAGTACTTC
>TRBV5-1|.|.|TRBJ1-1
CASSGGQVATEAFF
TGCGCCAGCAGCGGAGGTCAGGTGGCCACTGAAGCTTTCTTT